The next 27 T cell receptor delta chains were all read from a single sample in a study of DNA immune sequencing with unique molecular identifiers. All 8 TRDV and 4 TRDJ genes were targeted in 32-plex amplification of genomic DNA. Adapter PCR followed 3 barcoding PCR cycles that attached a 12-nucleotide UMI. TCRdb reanalyzed the multiplex PCR reads using CATT. This sample carries 2,000 to 3,000 delta-chain clones, around 14% of them seen once, and the ten largest clones take 22%. The sequenced sample consisted of gamma-delta T cells from PBMCs. These receptors were collected from a human donor in good health.

By proportion, this clone is medium-sized (0.01 to 0.1%). Other DNA sequences of this sample code for an identical CDR3. The chain combines TRDV2 with TRDJ1, with D perhaps TRDD2 or TRDD3 (6 bases each). This CDR3 spans 17 amino acids. V was trimmed by 2 bases and J by 1 base, leaving 19 bases between them. Germline V gene lookup returns CDR1 GEAIGNYY and CDR2 EKD. CDR3 sequence reads: CACDILGPSRGTDKLIF. DNA of the CDR3: TGTGCCTGTGACATTCTGGGGCCTTCCCGAGGCACCGATAAACTCATCTTT.

The J gene is TRDJ1, while no V gene call was made; the DNA was not compared with TRDD3, the D call given in the table. The CDR3 covers 14 residues. CDR3 region: CALGPTGYTDKLIF. CDR3 bases: TGTGCTCTTGGGCCTACGGGGTACACGGATAAACTCATCTTT.

The table lists this clone with a few counts. With a far larger clone one base away, a read error is the likely cause. The same CDR3 is also encoded by other DNA sequences in this sample. The V call is TRDV2, the J call TRDJ1; TRDD3 matches 9 bases. The CDR3 totals 18 residues. CDR1 and CDR2 (germline): GEAIGNYY, EKD. After removal of 0 bases from V and 4 bases from J, the junction contained 14 bases not matched to a gene. The CDR3 reads CACDTVGTGGYLNDKLIF. For the CDR3, the DNA is TGTGCCTGTGACACCGTTGGTACCGGGGGATACCTGAACGATAAACTCATCTTT.

In this sample, this clone turned up a few times. A far larger clone is one nucleotide away, so this likely arose from a read error. The chain joins TRDV2 to TRDJ3; 11 bases map to TRDD3. The CDR3 loop spans 18 amino acids. The trim removed 4 bases at V and 1 base at J, leaving 5 bases unmatched. Germline loops: CDR1 GEAIGNYY, CDR2 EKD. The CDR3 loop reads CACDVLGDMSWDTRQMFF. The CDR3 region has the DNA TGTGCCTGTGATGTACTGGGGGATATGTCCTGGGACACCCGACAGATGTTTTTC.

In its sample, this clone ranks as large. The chain combines TRDV2 with TRDJ1; TRDD3 agrees at 7 bases. Unmatched junction bases numbered 6, after V lost 0 bases and J lost 6 bases. In germline, CDR1 is GEAIGNYY, CDR2 EKD. The CDR3 length is 14 residues. Here the CDR3 DNA reads TGTGCCTGTGACACCCTTGGGGATAGGCATAAACTCATCTTT. Its protein product is CACDTLGDRHKLIF.

This clone was counted at least ten times. The chain has TRDV1 and TRDJ1; TRDD3 matches 11 bases. The J gene, not given by TCRdb, was assigned here from a germline match of the nucleotide sequence. CDR3 length: 25 amino acids. V trimming: 0 bases; J trimming: 0 bases; junction bases outside the gene matches: 27. Germline assignment: CDR1 TSWWSYY and CDR2 QGS. The CDR3 sequence is CALGELLTVATSYWGITRNTDKLIF. CDR3 in DNA: TGTGCTCTTGGGGAACTCCTGACGGTGGCTACGTCGTACTGGGGGATAACGCGAAACACCGATAAACTCATCTTT.

A J gene of TRDJ1 was called, though the V gene was not; the D call of TRDD3 is as the table states it, not checked on the DNA. This CDR3 contains 14 residues. The CDR3 sequence is CALRSGGFADKLIF. CDR3 nucleotide sequence: TGTGCTCTCCGATCTGGGGGATTCGCCGATAAACTCATCTTT.

This clone is deemed medium-sized. The CDR3 sequence is CACDTLPTTTLMANDKLIF. CDR3 nucleotide sequence: TGTGCCTGTGACACCCTTCCTACGACAACGTTAATGGCGAACGATAAACTCATCTTT. V and J are TRDV2 and TRDJ1, with 8 bases identical to TRDD2. The CDR3 spans 19 residues. Trimming at V came to 0 bases and at J to 4 bases, leaving 18 bases not matched to a gene. Per germline, CDR1 GEAIGNYY and CDR2 EKD.

This clone qualifies as medium-sized. V usage is TRDV2 and J usage is TRDJ3, with TRDD3 identical over 12 bases. Looked up from germline, CDR1 is GEAIGNYY and CDR2 is EKD. The trim removed 2 bases at V and 0 bases at J, leaving 4 bases unmatched. This CDR3 region has 19 residues. CDR3 protein: CACDNVLGDTSWDTRQMFF. In DNA form, the CDR3 reads TGTGCCTGTGACAACGTACTGGGGGATACCTCCTGGGACACCCGACAGATGTTTTTC.

No V gene call is available, although the J gene is TRDJ1; TRDD3 is the table's D call, not checked against the DNA. The CDR3 is 14 amino acids. For the CDR3, the DNA is TGTGCTCTTGGGGAGATCCATACAGGAGCTAAACTCATCTTT. It yields the protein CALGEIHTGAKLIF.

This clone is labeled medium-sized (0.01 to 0.1%). V is TRDV3 and J is TRDJ1, with TRDD3 matching over 11 bases. This CDR3 is built from 14 residues. V lost 3 bases to trimming and J lost 0 bases; unmatched junction nucleotides: 3. CDR1 and CDR2 from the germline V gene are TVYSNPD and GDNSRS (reference sequence). This CDR3 reads CAFVLGDNTDKLIF. DNA of the CDR3: TGTGCCTTCGTACTGGGGGATAACACCGATAAACTCATCTTT. Filled out from reference TRDV3 and TRDJ1, the complete variable domain reads CDKVTQSSPDQTVASGSEVVLLCTYDTVYSNPDLFWYRIRPDYSFQFVFYGDNSRSEGADFTQGRFSVKHILTQKAFHLVISPVRTEDSATYYCAFVLGDNTDKLIFGKGTRVTVEP.

As for this clone: A far larger clone is only one base removed, so a read error is likely. The sample carries other DNA sequences with the same CDR3. The rearrangement links TRDV2 to TRDJ1; 12 nucleotides align to TRDD3. With 3 bases clipped from V and 6 bases from J, the junction kept 10 bases outside the gene matches. Germline loops: CDR1 GEAIGNYY, CDR2 EKD. This CDR3 has 16 residues. The CDR3 region has the DNA TGTGCCTGTGACGTACTGGGGGATACAAGAGAAAATAAACTCATCTTT. Translation gives CACDVLGDTRENKLIF.

In its sample, this clone ranks as medium-sized. This chain connects TRDV2 to TRDJ3; 8 bases line up with TRDD3. The J segment lost 0 bases and the V segment lost 0 bases, leaving 9 bases of the junction unmatched. The CDR3 sequence is 20 residues long. Germline CDR1 and CDR2: GEAIGNYY and EKD. CDR3 nucleotides: TGTGCCTGTGACACCGTTTGGGGGATGGAAAGCTCCTGGGACACCCGACAGATGTTTTTC. This codes for CACDTVWGMESSWDTRQMFF.

This clone rates as medium-sized. CDR3 loop: CACDTVGMSSDKLIF. CDR3 nucleotide sequence: TGTGCCTGTGACACCGTAGGGATGTCGTCCGATAAACTCATCTTT. The V and J genes are TRDV2 and TRDJ1, with D possibly matching TRDD3 (5 bases). CDR1 GEAIGNYY and CDR2 EKD come from the germline V gene. The V end lost 0 bases, the J end lost 3 bases, and 13 bases lay between the germline ends. The CDR3 is made up of 15 amino acids.

Remarks on this clone: The likely explanation is a read error, given a far larger clone one base away. The rearrangement joins TRDV2 to TRDJ1, with a possible D match to TRDD3 (6 bases). Germline assignment: CDR1 GEAIGNYY and CDR2 EKD. V gave up 1 base and J gave up 0 bases, with 20 bases separating them. The CDR3 length is 18 residues. CDR3 in DNA: TGTGCCTGTGACACGGTACCTAAGGGGATCCGAGACACCGATAAACTCATCTTT. Translated, it gives CACDTVPKGIRDTDKLIF.

In regard to this clone: A read error is possible here, since a much larger clone lies one base away. This chain joins TRDV2 and TRDJ1; 9 bases agree with TRDD2. The CDR3 covers 18 residues. Per germline, CDR1 GEAIGNYY and CDR2 EKD. The CDR3 DNA follows: TGTGCCTGTGACCTCCTTCCTACGACGGGGGGACACACCGATAAACACATCTTT. Translating gives CACDLLPTTGGHTDKHIF.

This clone counts as medium-sized (0.01 to 0.1%). The rearrangement joins TRDV2 to TRDJ3, with 7 bases that match TRDD3. The length of the CDR3 is 18 residues. Germline CDR1 and CDR2: GEAIGNYY and EKD. Trimming removed 0 bases from V and 2 bases from J; junction bases left unmatched: 6. The CDR3 loop reads CACDTVGGSPWDTRQMFF. CDR3 sequence (DNA): TGTGCCTGTGACACCGTGGGGGGATCCCCCTGGGACACCCGACAGATGTTTTTC.

This clone is termed large. Other nucleotide sequences in the sample specify the same CDR3. The chain couples TRDV2 to TRDJ1, with TRDD3 matching over 11 bases. Trimming removed 3 bases from V and 0 bases from J; junction bases left unmatched: 8. The germline V gene encodes CDR1 GEAIGNYY and CDR2 EKD. The CDR3 is 17 amino acids. CDR3 sequence: CACDSLGDTKDTDKLIF. DNA for the CDR3: TGTGCCTGTGACTCGCTGGGGGATACCAAGGACACCGATAAACTCATCTTT.

Points on this clone: Possible read error: a much larger clone is one base away. This sequence joins TRDV2 and TRDJ1; 13 positions agree with TRDD3. The CDR3 consists of 18 residues. The germline V gene has CDR1 GEAIGNYY and CDR2 EKD. CDR3 protein: CACDTLELGDTNTDKFIF. CDR3 bases: TGTGCCTGTGACACCCTAGAACTGGGGGATACGAACACCGATAAATTCATCTTT.

About this clone: A single base is all that separates this from a far larger clone, so a read error is likely. Distinct nucleotide sequences in the sample also encode this CDR3. The chain combines TRDV2 with TRDJ3; the D is unclear. The CDR3 length is 13 residues. Germline CDR1 GEAIGNYY, CDR2 EKD. The CDR3: CACDRINTRQMFF. DNA of the CDR3: TGTGCTTGTGACAGGATTAACACCCGACAGATGTTTTTC.

This clone has more than one count but fewer than ten. This DNA's translation differs at residue 17 from TCRdb's protein, which comes from a much larger clone; a read error is likely, and the protein shown is translated from the DNA. V gene TRDV2 combines with J gene TRDJ1; 9 bases fit TRDD3. The CDR3 loop spans 19 amino acids. Looked up from germline, CDR1 is GEAIGNYY and CDR2 is EKD. CDR3 bases: TGTGCCTGTGACCCAGTCCTTCTGGGGATACGCGGGAGCACCGATAAATTCATCTTT. Its protein product is CACDPVLLGIRGSTDKFIF.

This clone is medium-sized (0.01 to 0.1%) within its sample. The same CDR3 can be traced to other DNA sequences in this sample. V is TRDV1 and J is TRDJ1, with 12 nucleotides matching TRDD3. TCRdb lists no J gene, so it was determined here by aligning the DNA to germline. CDR3 length: 27 amino acids. Germline V CDR1 and CDR2: TSWWSYY, QGS. Unmatched junction bases numbered 34, after V lost 2 bases and J lost 0 bases. The CDR3 region has the DNA TGTGCTCTTGGGGAATCTTCCGCAGACTCTTACTGGGGGATACTTGGGAACCACGCGTGGTACACCGATAAACTCATCTTT. Protein sequence: CALGESSADSYWGILGNHAWYTDKLIF.

This clone is medium-sized within its sample. The chain uses TRAV38-2/DV8 and TRDJ1, with 9 bases aligning to TRDD3. V lost 7 bases and J lost 2; bases outside the gene matches: 27. This CDR3 has 21 residues. Germline V gives CDR1 TSESDYY, CDR2 QEAYKQQN. CDR3 protein: CAYANGLRKGLWGMKTDKLIF. In nucleotides, the CDR3 is TGTGCTTATGCAAACGGCCTTCGAAAAGGTCTCTGGGGGATGAAAACCGATAAACTCATCTTT.

Here the J gene is TRDJ1 and the V gene is not called; TRDD3, the table's D call, lacks a check against the DNA. The CDR3 runs 24 residues. CDR3 DNA sequence: TGTGCCTGTGACACGGTTCATACCGGGACCACTGGGGGCTCTCCTGTGAGGTACACCGATAAACTCATCTTT. Translated: CACDTVHTGTTGGSPVRYTDKLIF.

Concerning this clone: It differs at one base from a far larger clone, so likely a read error. This chain uses TRDV2 with TRDJ1; 9 nucleotides match TRDD3. From germline, CDR1 is GEAIGNYY and CDR2 EKD. The CDR3 spans 20 residues. Here the CDR3 reads CACDPLSTVLGEGDTDRLIF. The CDR3 DNA reads TGTGCCTGTGACCCCCTATCCACCGTACTGGGGGAAGGGGACACCGATAGACTCATCTTT.

This clone was detected a few times. This sequence is one base from a far larger clone and is likely a read error. In the same sample, other DNA sequences code for this CDR3. V usage is TRDV2 and J usage is TRDJ1, with TRDD3 matching 9 bases. CDR3 size: 20 residues. In germline, CDR1 is GEAIGNYY, CDR2 EKD. Trimming took 3 bases from V and 0 from J; bases not matched to a gene: 19. CDR3 amino acids: CACDPLSTVLGEGDTDKLIF. Written as DNA, the CDR3 is TGTGCCTGTGACCCCCTATCCACTGTACTGGGGGAAGGGGACACCGATAAACTCATCTTT.

This clone is large. The genes are TRDV2 and TRDJ3, with D possibly TRDD3 on 5 matching bases. In germline, CDR1 is GEAIGNYY, CDR2 EKD. The V end lost 0 bases, the J end lost 4 bases, and 15 bases lay between the germline ends. This CDR3 contains 18 residues. The CDR3 sequence: CACDTAAGRVWDTRQMFF. In nucleotides, the CDR3 is TGTGCCTGTGACACCGCGGCGGGGAGGGTATGGGACACCCGACAGATGTTTTTC.